This TCR beta chain was retrieved from a study of cytomegalovirus exposure and HLA in healthy donors. Germline V gene data show CDR1 as SGHDN and CDR2 as FVKESK. The CDR3 runs 14 residues. V was trimmed by 1 base and J by 2 bases, leaving 7 bases between them. Both 60 Vbeta primers and 13 Jbeta primers went into the PCR. Data came from immunoSEQ multiplex PCR; TCRdb stores just in-frame clones and leaves some out. Here the sample spans 95,000 to 150,000 clones, over 65% being singletons. Sequencing input: PBMCs. The chain couples TRBV14 to TRBJ2-3; perhaps TRBD1 as D (5 bases). This receptor was identified in a young man in good health and CMV-seronegative. DNA for the CDR3: TGTGCCAGCAGCCAAGGGGGCAACACAGATACGCAGTATTTT. It specifies CASSQGGNTDTQYF.